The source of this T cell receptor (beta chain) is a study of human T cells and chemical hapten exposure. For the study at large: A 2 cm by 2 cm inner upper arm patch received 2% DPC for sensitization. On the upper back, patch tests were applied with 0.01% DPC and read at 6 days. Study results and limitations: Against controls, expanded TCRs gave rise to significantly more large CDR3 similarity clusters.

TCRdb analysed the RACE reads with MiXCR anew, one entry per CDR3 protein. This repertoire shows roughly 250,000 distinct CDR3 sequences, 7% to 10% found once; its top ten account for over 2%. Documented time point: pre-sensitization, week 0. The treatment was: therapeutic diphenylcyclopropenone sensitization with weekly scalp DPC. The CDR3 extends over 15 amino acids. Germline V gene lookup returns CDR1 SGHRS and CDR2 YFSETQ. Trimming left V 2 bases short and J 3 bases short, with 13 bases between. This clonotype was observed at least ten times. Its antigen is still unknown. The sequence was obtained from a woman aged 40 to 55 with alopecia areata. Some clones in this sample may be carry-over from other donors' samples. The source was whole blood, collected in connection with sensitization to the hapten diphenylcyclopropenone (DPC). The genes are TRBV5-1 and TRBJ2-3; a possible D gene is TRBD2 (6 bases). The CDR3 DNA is TGCGCCAGCAGCTTAGACGGAGGGCGGACAGATACGCAGTATTTT. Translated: CASSLDGGRTDTQYF.